This T cell receptor (beta chain) was recorded in a study of cytomegalovirus exposure and HLA in healthy donors. V shed 6 bases, J shed 4 bases, and the junction held 5 bases outside the gene matches. The CDR3 is 14 residues long. Germline loops: CDR1 MRHNA, CDR2 SNTAGT. As for this clone: Its antigen is not identified.

General observations from the study: Analyzed later, association rates of TCRs varied across HLA loci, with DRB1 most and HLA-C fewest. In a later analysis, common viral pathogens appeared linked to several of the most significant clusters. In vitro, a few CMV-associated chains proved specific for CMV antigens.

PCR employed 60 Vbeta and 13 Jbeta primers. The protocol was immunoSEQ multiplex PCR, while the TCRdb copy is restricted to in-frame clones and leaves out a portion. This sample yields under 200,000 clones, of which about three quarters are seen a single time; around 5.7% belongs to the top ten. The TCR was taken from a man in his forties or fifties in good health and CMV-seronegative. The J gene is TRBJ2-2, the V gene TRBV6-4; 7 bases agree with TRBD1. The sample was PBMCs. The CDR3 DNA follows: TGTGCCAGCAGCCCGACAGGGACCACCGGGGAGCTGTTTTTT. Protein product: CASSPTGTTGELFF.